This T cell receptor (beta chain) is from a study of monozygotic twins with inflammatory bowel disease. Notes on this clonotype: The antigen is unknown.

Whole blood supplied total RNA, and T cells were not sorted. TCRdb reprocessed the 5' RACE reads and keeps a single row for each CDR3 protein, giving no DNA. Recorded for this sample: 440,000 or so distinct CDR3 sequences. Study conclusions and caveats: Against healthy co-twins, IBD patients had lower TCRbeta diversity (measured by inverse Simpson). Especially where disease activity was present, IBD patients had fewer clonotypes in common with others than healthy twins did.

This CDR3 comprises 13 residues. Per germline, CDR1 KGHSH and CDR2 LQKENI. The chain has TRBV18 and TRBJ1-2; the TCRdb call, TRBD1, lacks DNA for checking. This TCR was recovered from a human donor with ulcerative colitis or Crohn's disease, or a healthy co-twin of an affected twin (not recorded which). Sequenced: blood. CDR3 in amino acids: CASSPLGWGQNTF.